This T cell receptor beta chain appears in the sequencing data of a study of T-cell reconstitution after alpha-beta-depleted transplantation in children. Looked up from germline, CDR1 is DFQATT and CDR2 is SNEGSKA (reference sequence). This CDR3 is 15 amino acids long. V shed 5 bases and J 0 bases; nucleotides not matched to a gene: 6. This clonotype was recorded many times. During its preparation, the TCRbeta library received unique molecular identifiers. TCRdb passed the PCR reads through MiXCR, listing each CDR3 protein once. The repertoire holds about 360,000 distinct CDR3 sequences, with about 14% as singletons.

The chain employs TRBV20-1 and TRBJ1-5; 8 nucleotides align to TRBD1. The source is a human donor who donated a stem cell graft to a child with Fanconi anemia. Sample: PBMCs, taken from the stem cell graft. CDR3 coding DNA: TGCAGTGCTGGGGGACAGGCCGGTAGCAATCAGCCCCAGCATTTT. Protein sequence: CSAGGQAGSNQPQHF.